This T cell receptor (beta chain) was captured in a study of T cell changes during pregnancy in multiple sclerosis. Data came from immunoSEQ multiplex PCR; TCRdb stores just in-frame clones and leaves some out. The repertoire holds tens of thousands of clones, roughly nine tenths seen once, with approximately 0.9% in the top ten. CDR3 length equals 15 residues. The germline V gene has CDR1 SGHAT and CDR2 FQNNGV. With 6 bases clipped from V and 6 bases from J, the junction kept 5 bases outside the gene matches. The chain couples TRBV11-2 to TRBJ2-1; 13 bases are shared with TRBD2. The specimen comprised peripheral blood, sampled before pregnancy. This receptor was taken from a female donor with multiple sclerosis, enrolled in a pregnancy study. CDR3 bases: TGTGCCAGCAGTTCTACTAGCGGGGGGGCCAATGAGCAGTTCTTC. Translating gives CASSSTSGGANEQFF.